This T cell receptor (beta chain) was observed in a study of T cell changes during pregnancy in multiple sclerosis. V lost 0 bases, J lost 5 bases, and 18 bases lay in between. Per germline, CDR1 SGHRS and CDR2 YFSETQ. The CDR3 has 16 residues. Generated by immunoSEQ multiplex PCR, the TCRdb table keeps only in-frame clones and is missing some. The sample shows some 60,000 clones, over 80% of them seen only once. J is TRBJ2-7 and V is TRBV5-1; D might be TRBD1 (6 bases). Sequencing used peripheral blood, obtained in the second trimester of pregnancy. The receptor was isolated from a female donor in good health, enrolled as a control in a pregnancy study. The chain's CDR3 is CASSLGPQGLMDEQYF. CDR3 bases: TGCGCCAGCAGCTTGGGCCCCCAGGGGTTGATGGACGAGCAGTACTTC.